The rows below give T cell receptor beta chains drawn from one sample of a study of T cell responses to AZD1222 COVID-19 vaccine. Generated by immunoSEQ multiplex PCR, the TCRdb table keeps only in-frame clones and is missing some. The data show over 120,000 clones, around nine tenths seen once. This specimen was peripheral blood, taken on day 0 of AZD1222 vaccination. The receptors stem from an adult in good health. Both conserved end residues are part of each CDR3. D genes are given only for firm matches. A row's size may be missing; if present it is once, few, many or a size class.

>TRBJ2-1|.|TRBV5-5|few
TGTGCCAGCAGCTTGCTTCCGGGGACCATCAATGAGCAGTTCTTC
CASSLLPGTINEQFF
>TRBJ2-3|.|TRBV20-1|.
TGCAGTGCTAGTAAAGGGTTAGAAGGAGATACGCAGTATTTT
CSASKGLEGDTQYF
>TRBJ2-3|TRBD1|TRBV11-1|.
TGTGCCAGCAGCTTATCCCGGGACAGGATCACAGATACGCAGTATTTT
CASSLSRDRITDTQYF
>TRBJ1-1|.|TRBV10-3|.
TGTGCCATCAGTGAGGGGGGGCGGAGCACTGAAGCTTTCTTT
CAISEGGRSTEAFF
>TRBJ1-3|.|TRBV28|.
TGTGCCAGCAGTTTTCTAGGGTGGGACACCATATATTTT
CASSFLGWDTIYF
>TRBJ1-5|.|TRBV19|.
TGTGCCAGTAGGGGGGCGTCCTTTGGGAATCAGCCCCAGCATTTT
CASRGASFGNQPQHF
>TRBJ1-2|.|TRBV7-9|.
TGTGCCAGCACCTCAGGGGATGGCTACACCTTC
CASTSGDGYTF
>TRBJ1-1|TRBD1|TRBV5-1|.
TGCGCCAGCAGCCTCGGGACAGGGGGCCTGAACACTGAAGCTTTCTTT
CASSLGTGGLNTEAFF
>TRBJ1-4|.|TRBV7-9|few
TGTGCCAGCAGCTTACAGCCAGGGGAGTTTAGTAGTGAACTGTTTTTT
CASSLQPGEFSSELFF
>TRBJ1-4|.|TRBV7-9|.
TGTGCCAGCAGCTTTGCGGCAGGGAGGAATGAAAAACTGTTTTTT
CASSFAAGRNEKLFF
>TRBJ1-4|.|TRBV20-1|medium-sized
TGCAGTGCTAGTTGGGGGGACTTTGGGAAACTGTTTTTT
CSASWGDFGKLFF
>TRBJ2-7|TRBD2|TRBV27|.
TGTGCCAGCAGCGTAGCGGGAGCCTACGAGCAGTACTTC
CASSVAGAYEQYF
>TRBJ1-1|.|TRBV5-1|.
TGCGCCAGCAGCTTGGACAGCCGGGGGAACACTGAAGCTTTCTTT
CASSLDSRGNTEAFF